This is a list of T cell receptor beta chains from one sample in a study of long-term antiretroviral therapy in people with HIV. Clones were sequenced by immunoSEQ multiplex PCR, and TCRdb holds only the in-frame ones, with some missing. The repertoire has some 28,000 clones, more than 85% of them found once; the top ten carry around a tenth. Material: unsorted PBMCs, obtained 6.2 years after starting antiretroviral therapy. The receptor source for this set is a man in his forties or fifties with HIV. CDR3s include the opening cysteine and the closing phenylalanine or tryptophan. D genes are given only for firm matches. A row's size may be missing; if present it is once, few, many or a size class.

j_call,clone_size,v_call,d_call,cdr3_nt,cdr3_aa
TRBJ2-1,.,TRBV19,.,TGTGCCACCCACCCGGGGTCGGCCTACAATGAGCAGTTCTTC,CATHPGSAYNEQFF
TRBJ2-1,.,TRBV5-4,.,TGTGCCAGCGGCGGGGCAAGGGAGCAGTTCTTC,CASGGAREQFF
TRBJ1-2,few,TRBV11-2,.,TGTGCCAGCAGCTCAACAGGGCTCTATGGCTACACCTTC,CASSSTGLYGYTF
TRBJ2-7,.,TRBV7-9,TRBD1,TGTGCCAGCAGCTCCCAATTTAGGGGGCCTCGAGGGGACGAGCAGTACTTC,CASSSQFRGPRGDEQYF
TRBJ1-2,.,TRBV9,.,TGTGCCAGCAGCGCTTCGGCCCTGGTAGGTGGCTACACCTTC,CASSASALVGGYTF
TRBJ1-1,.,TRBV7-9,.,TGTGCCAGCAGCTTTTCGGACAGGAACACTGAAGCTTTCTTT,CASSFSDRNTEAFF
TRBJ2-7,.,TRBV19,TRBD2,TGTGCCAGTAGTCGGGCTAGCGGGAGCTACGAGCAGTACTTC,CASSRASGSYEQYF
TRBJ2-1,.,TRBV9,TRBD2,TGTGCCAGCAGCGCCCTAGCGGAGATTACAATTGAGCAGTTCTTC,CASSALAEITIEQFF
TRBJ2-2,.,TRBV11-2,.,TGTGCCAGCAGCGTCTCCCCCGGGACGAGCACCGGGGAGCTGTTTTTT,CASSVSPGTSTGELFF
TRBJ2-7,.,TRBV9,.,TGTGCCAGCAGCCCCCGGCATAACTCCTACGAGCAGTACTTC,CASSPRHNSYEQYF
TRBJ1-4,.,TRBV6-5,.,TGTGCCAGCAGTTACACCGGGAGGGAAAAACTGTTTTTT,CASSYTGREKLFF
TRBJ2-7,once,TRBV6-5,.,TGTGCCAGCAGTTCCATACTTAGCGGTGAGCAGTACTTC,CASSSILSGEQYF
TRBJ2-7,medium-sized,TRBV14,.,TGTGCCAGCAGCCAAGACCGGTACCACGAGCAGTACTTC,CASSQDRYHEQYF
TRBJ1-6,.,TRBV4-2,TRBD1,TGTGCCAGCAGAGAAAAACAGGGGGCGTATAATTCACCCCTCCACTTT,CASREKQGAYNSPLHF
TRBJ2-7,.,TRBV27,TRBD2,TGTGCCAGCAGTTTAGGCGGGAGAGAGTACGAGCAGTACTTC,CASSLGGREYEQYF
TRBJ1-2,.,TRBV5-1,.,TGCGCCAGCAGCTTGGAAAGGAACCCCCTTGGCTACACCTTC,CASSLERNPLGYTF
TRBJ1-2,.,TRBV28,.,TGTGCCAGCGGGGGGACCACCTATGGCTACACCTTC,CASGGTTYGYTF
TRBJ2-1,.,TRBV28,.,TGTGCCAGCAGTTTTGGGGTCAATGAGCAGTTCTTC,CASSFGVNEQFF
TRBJ2-1,medium-sized,TRBV27,.,TGTGCCAGCAGAACGGGACAATGGGACAATGAGCAGTTCTTC,CASRTGQWDNEQFF